This record concerns one T cell receptor beta chain sequence. Repertoires were generated with immunoSEQ multiplex PCR, while TCRdb's copy carries only in-frame clones and drops some. The sample holds around 300,000 clones, 65% to 90% seen once. This sample is part of a study of blood T cell repertoires in COVID-19. Whole-study context: Material from acute and convalescent COVID-19 was sourced from the United States, Italy and Spain.

Trimming removed 0 bases from V and 7 bases from J, with 7 bases in between. Germline V lookup: CDR1 SGHDT, CDR2 YYEEEE. There are 12 residues in the CDR3. The rearrangement joins TRBV5-6 to TRBJ1-2; D gene uncertain. The source is a human donor in a cohort sampled during active COVID-19. The sequencing sample was made of peripheral blood. Here the CDR3 reads CASSLGLGGYTF. Written as DNA, the CDR3 is TGTGCCAGCAGCTTGGGACTAGGTGGCTACACCTTC.